The subject of this entry is one TCR beta chain. The antigen is not known. J was trimmed by 1 base and V by 2 bases; bases with no gene match: 6. In germline, CDR1 is SQVTM, CDR2 ANQGSEA. This CDR3 is built from 16 residues. A multiplex PCR was run with 60 Vbeta primers and 13 Jbeta primers. The method was immunoSEQ multiplex PCR; TCRdb's version includes in-frame clones alone and lacks a portion of them. Of 110,000 or so clones in the sample, roughly 9% were seen once. The data derive from a study of cytomegalovirus exposure and HLA in healthy donors. Findings and limits, study-wide: In a later analysis, TCR beta V- and J-gene trimming showed a link to a missense DCLRE1C variant. It was reported that TCR beta sequences correctly inferred the HLA-A and HLA-B alleles for most subjects.

The V call is TRBV29-1, the J call TRBJ2-2; 8 bases are a match to TRBD2. The sequence came from a woman between 40 and 55 years old in good health and CMV-seropositive. Material for sequencing was PBMCs. The CDR3 loop reads CSVESARGGNTGELFF. The CDR3, as DNA: TGCAGCGTTGAATCCGCTCGGGGGGGGAACACCGGGGAGCTGTTTTTT.